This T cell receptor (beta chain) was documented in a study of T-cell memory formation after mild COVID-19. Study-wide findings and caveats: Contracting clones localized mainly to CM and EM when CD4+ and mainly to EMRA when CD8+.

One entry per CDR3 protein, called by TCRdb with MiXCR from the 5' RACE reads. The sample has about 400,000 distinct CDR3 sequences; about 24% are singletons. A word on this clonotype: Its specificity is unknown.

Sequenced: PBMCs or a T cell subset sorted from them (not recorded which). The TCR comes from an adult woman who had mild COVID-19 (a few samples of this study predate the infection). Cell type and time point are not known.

As DNA, the CDR3 is TGTGCCAGCATTCAGGGCTCCGAGCTGTTTTTT. It yields the protein CASIQGSELFF. The rearrangement links TRBV6-1 to TRBJ2-2, with TRBD1 as a possible D gene (5 bases). With 7 bases removed from V and 11 bases from J, the gap between germline ends came to 11 bases. There are 11 residues in the CDR3. Germline V gene lookup returns CDR1 MNHNS and CDR2 SASEGT.